The next 32 T cell receptor beta chains were all read from a single sample in a study of T cell responses to AZD1222 COVID-19 vaccine. Assay used: immunoSEQ multiplex PCR; TCRdb lists only in-frame clones, some missing. The top ten hold under 3% of the sample, which has about 100,000 clones, nearly 90% seen once. The sample here was peripheral blood, taken 28 days after the second AZD1222 dose. The receptors were sampled from an adult who received the AZD1222 COVID-19 vaccine.

The chain uses TRBV27 and TRBJ1-1, with D perhaps matching TRBD1 (5 bases). Trimming stripped 3 bases from V and 1 base from J, with 12 bases between. CDR3 size: 15 residues. In germline, CDR1 is MNHEY, CDR2 SMNVEV (reference sequence). CDR3 in amino acids: CASSLDTYPNTEAFF. In DNA form, the CDR3 reads TGTGCCAGCAGTTTGGACACATACCCGAACACTGAAGCTTTCTTT.

J is TRBJ1-1 and V is TRBV30; a weak D match, TRBD1 (5 bases). V was cut by 2 bases and J by 7 bases, with 20 bases left in between. Germline V gives CDR1 GTSNPN, CDR2 SVGIG (reference sequence). The length of the CDR3 is 15 residues. The CDR3 spells CAWSPLPGARFEAFF. Here the CDR3 DNA reads TGTGCCTGGAGTCCTTTACCCGGGGCCCGATTTGAAGCTTTCTTT.

This sequence joins TRBV11-2 and TRBJ1-2; no definite D call. From germline, CDR1 is SGHAT and CDR2 FQNNGV. V gave up 1 base and J gave up 6 bases, with 6 bases separating them. The CDR3 has 12 amino acids. DNA of the CDR3: TGTGCCAGCAGCTTAGGGCGGAATGGCTACACCTTC. Translation: CASSLGRNGYTF. The variable domain in full, completed from reference TRBV11-2 and TRBJ1-2, reads EAGVAQSPRYKIIEKRQSVAFWCNPISGHATLYWYQQILGQGPKLLIQFQNNGVVDDSQLPKDRFSAERLKGVDSTLKIQPAKLEDSAVYLCASSLGRNGYTFGSGTRLTVV.

This clone was counted a single time. The CDR3 DNA reads as TGTGCCAGTATACAGGGGACGAACACTGAAGCTTTCTTT. It encodes CASIQGTNTEAFF. The V gene is TRBV19, the J gene TRBJ1-1, with 7 bases identical to TRBD1. The CDR3 length is 13 residues. The germline V gene encodes CDR1 LNHDA and CDR2 SQIVND (reference sequence). The ends lost 7 bases at V and 1 base at J; junction bases unmatched: 3.

The chain joins TRBV28 to TRBJ2-7; the match to TRBD1 covers 7 bases. CDR3 size: 15 residues. CDR1 and CDR2 (germline): MDHEN, SYDVKM. The V and J ends lost 7 bases and 3 bases, in that order; junction bases with no gene match: 12. DNA for the CDR3: TGTGCCAGCATCTCGCGGCAGGGGGTCTTCTACGAGCAGTACTTC. Protein sequence: CASISRQGVFYEQYF.

V gene TRBV18 combines with J gene TRBJ2-7; D could derive from TRBD1 or TRBD2 (5 bases each). V was pared by 3 bases and J by 6 bases, with 15 bases between. From germline, CDR1 is KGHSH and CDR2 LQKENI. The CDR3 extends over 14 amino acids. The CDR3 reads CASSPLGRPGEQYF. CDR3 in DNA: TGTGCCAGCTCACCCTTGGGACGGCCCGGCGAGCAGTACTTC.

V gene TRBV18 combines with J gene TRBJ1-5; D gene unclear. The CDR3 is 15 amino acids. Trimming left V 2 bases short and J 1 base short, with 9 bases between. From germline, CDR1 is KGHSH and CDR2 LQKENI. The CDR3 region is CASSPVAQSNQPQHF. In DNA form, the CDR3 reads TGTGCCAGCTCACCAGTAGCACAGAGCAATCAGCCCCAGCATTTT.

The chain couples TRBV3-1 (or the pseudogene TRBV3-2) to TRBJ2-7, with 8 nucleotides matching TRBD1. Germline CDR1 is LGHDT and CDR2 is YNNKEL (reference sequence). The CDR3 spans 15 residues. With V trimmed by 3 bases and J by 3 bases, 7 bases remained unmatched. CDR3 protein: CASSQAPGQDYEQYF. Written as DNA, the CDR3 is TGTGCCAGCAGCCAGGCTCCGGGACAGGACTACGAGCAGTACTTC.

The chain carries TRBV19 and TRBJ1-5; TRBD1 matches 7 bases. The CDR3 contains 19 residues. V lost 5 bases and J lost 3; bases outside the gene matches: 19. Germline lookup yields CDR1 LNHDA and CDR2 SQIVND (reference sequence). CDR3 residues: CASSPRTGPGLVNNQPQHF. The DNA for the CDR3 is TGTGCCAGTAGTCCAAGGACAGGTCCAGGATTAGTGAACAATCAGCCCCAGCATTTT. The full variable domain, in which reference TRBV19 and TRBJ1-5 provide the parts outside the CDR3, is DGGITQSPKYLFRKEGQNVTLSCEQNLNHDAMYWYRQDPGQGLRLIYYSQIVNDFQKGDIAEGYSVSREKKESFPLTVTSAQKNPTAFYLCASSPRTGPGLVNNQPQHFGDGTRLSIL.

The V gene is TRBV3-1 (or the pseudogene TRBV3-2), the J gene TRBJ2-1; D ambiguous. CDR1 and CDR2 from the germline V gene are LGHDT and YNNKEL (reference sequence). The germline V and J ends were trimmed by 6 bases and 3 bases, with 9 bases remaining between them. This CDR3 is 13 amino acids long. The CDR3 region is CASSPTGYNEQFF. DNA for the CDR3: TGTGCCAGCAGTCCGACCGGCTACAATGAGCAGTTCTTC.

The chain employs TRBV28 and TRBJ2-7, with D unresolved. CDR1 is MDHEN and CDR2 is SYDVKM in the germline V gene. The CDR3 is 12 amino acids. V lost 6 bases and J lost 0, with 6 bases in between. The CDR3 coding sequence is TGTGCCAGCAGAGCCTTCTCCTACGAGCAGTACTTC. Its translation: CASRAFSYEQYF.

The chain joins TRBV28 to TRBJ2-1, with D uncertain. Trimming stripped 5 bases from V and 8 bases from J, with 10 bases between. This CDR3 has 12 residues. The germline V gene encodes CDR1 MDHEN and CDR2 SYDVKM. The CDR3 loop reads CASSLRFDEQFF. The DNA for the CDR3 is TGTGCCAGCAGTCTTCGATTCGATGAGCAGTTCTTC.

This chain links TRBV10-1 with TRBJ1-5, with unresolved D. The CDR3 is made up of 15 amino acids. Germline CDR1 reads WNHNN; CDR2 reads SYGVQD (reference sequence). V lost 9 bases, J lost 0 bases, and 15 bases lay in between. The CDR3 DNA sequence: TGCGCCAGGTCGATGAGCCTTCATAGCAATCAGCCCCAGCATTTT. This translates into CARSMSLHSNQPQHF.

The chain links TRBV6-5 to TRBJ2-7; 9 positions agree with TRBD2. CDR3 length: 14 amino acids. J gave up 0 bases and V 10 bases, and 7 bases lay outside the gene matches. Per the germline V gene, CDR1 is MNHEY and CDR2 is SVGAGI. CDR3 amino acids: CATRLAESSYEQYF. CDR3 nucleotides: TGTGCCACCAGACTAGCGGAAAGCTCCTACGAGCAGTACTTC.

This chain joins TRBV3-1 (or the pseudogene TRBV3-2) and TRBJ1-2; D perhaps matches TRBD1 (5 bases). This CDR3 has 16 amino acids. Germline CDR1 LGHDT, CDR2 YNNKEL (reference sequence). V lost 0 bases, J lost 5 bases, and 16 bases lay in between. CDR3 protein: CASSQELVWKGYGYTF. CDR3 sequence (DNA): TGTGCCAGCAGCCAAGAATTAGTTTGGAAGGGGTATGGCTACACCTTC.

The chain joins TRBV5-4 to TRBJ2-5, with D perhaps given as TRBD1 or TRBD2 (6 bases each). This CDR3 has 15 residues. Per the germline V gene, CDR1 is SGHNT and CDR2 is YYREEE (reference sequence). The germline V and J ends were trimmed by 3 bases and 2 bases, with 14 bases remaining between them. The chain's CDR3 is CASSSAGGQQETQYF. The CDR3 DNA sequence: TGTGCCAGCAGCTCGGCCGGGGGCCAGCAAGAGACCCAGTACTTC.

The J gene is TRBJ2-7, the V gene TRBV3-1 (or the pseudogene TRBV3-2), with TRBD2 matching 14 bases. CDR3 length: 17 amino acids. V shed 4 bases, J shed 6 bases, and the junction held 11 bases outside the gene matches. Germline V gene sequence: CDR1 LGHDT, CDR2 YNNKEL (reference sequence). CDR3 region: CASSLGTSGRKGLEQYF. CDR3 DNA: TGTGCCAGCAGCCTCGGGACTAGCGGGAGAAAGGGTCTCGAGCAGTACTTC.

The chain couples TRBV13 to TRBJ2-3; either TRBD1 or TRBD2 may supply D (5 bases each). Trimming left V 5 bases short and J 4 bases short, with 7 bases between. From germline, CDR1 is PRHDT and CDR2 FYEKMQ (reference sequence). The CDR3 consists of 12 residues. The CDR3 nucleotides are TGTGCCAGCAGCAGGGACCCAGATACGCAGTATTTT. Its protein is CASSRDPDTQYF. Combining the CDR3 with reference TRBV13 and TRBJ2-3 gives the whole variable domain AAGVIQSPRHLIKEKRETATLKCYPIPRHDTVYWYQQGPGQDPQFLISFYEKMQSDKGSIPDRFSAQQFSDYHSELNMSSLELGDSALYFCASSRDPDTQYFGPGTRLTVL.

The rearrangement joins TRBV27 to TRBJ2-6, with 7 nucleotides matching TRBD1. Per germline, CDR1 MNHEY and CDR2 SMNVEV (reference sequence). The CDR3 loop spans 20 amino acids. Trimming cost V 7 bases and J 2 bases; bases outside gene matches: 20. Written as DNA, the CDR3 is TGTGCCAGCAAGACAATAATAAACAGGGGATCGGGGACTGGGGCCAACGTCCTGACTTTC. Protein: CASKTIINRGSGTGANVLTF.

The chain joins TRBV28 to TRBJ1-6; D is uncertain. CDR1 and CDR2 (germline): MDHEN, SYDVKM. The CDR3 totals 14 residues. V gave up 6 bases and J gave up 13 bases, with 19 bases separating them. The CDR3 bases are TGTGCCAGCAGGGCGGGTTATGAGAATGGGCCCCTCCACTTT. This gives the protein CASRAGYENGPLHF.

Comment on this clone: It is likely a read error, because the conserved phenylalanine at the end of the CDR3 is missing. It is unclear where the CDR3 begins or ends on the DNA, so no DNA is shown, and the CDR3 is as TCRdb lists it. V and J are TRBV6-1 and TRBJ2-7; the table's D call, TRBD1, was not checked against the DNA. The V gene's germline CDR1 is MNHNS and CDR2 SASEGT. The CDR3 adds up to 12 amino acids, both ends counted. CDR3 in amino acids: CASSEDSRQGTY.

The genes are TRBV19 and TRBJ1-5; 10 bases are shared with TRBD1. The V gene end was trimmed by 7 bases and the J gene end by 4 bases; junction bases not matched to a gene: 13. Germline V gene data show CDR1 as LNHDA and CDR2 as SQIVND (reference sequence). CDR3 size: 17 residues. The CDR3: CASTGTGDVRGNQPQHF. CDR3 DNA sequence: TGTGCCAGTACCGGGACAGGGGACGTCCGGGGTAATCAGCCCCAGCATTTT.

The gene calls are TRBV28 and TRBJ2-5; 9 bases align to TRBD1. With 7 bases clipped from V and 4 bases from J, the junction kept 10 bases outside the gene matches. Germline V gene lookup returns CDR1 MDHEN and CDR2 SYDVKM. This CDR3 spans 15 amino acids. The CDR3 nucleotides are TGTGCCAGCACTCTCACGTACAGGGGGCTAGAGACCCAGTACTTC. Protein: CASTLTYRGLETQYF.

The chain is built from TRBV2 and TRBJ2-1; perhaps TRBD2 as D (6 bases). Trimming removed 3 bases at V and 4 bases at J, with 13 bases between. This CDR3 contains 15 residues. CDR1 SNHLY and CDR2 FYNNEI come from the germline V gene. The CDR3 DNA follows: TGTGCCAGCAGTGAGGGTCGGGAGACGTACAATGAGCAGTTCTTC. This sequence encodes CASSEGRETYNEQFF.

This sequence joins TRBV7-2 and TRBJ1-1; D is possibly TRBD1 (5 bases). CDR3 length equals 14 residues. Trimming took 1 base from V and 4 from J, leaving 10 bases between them. Germline V gene sequence: CDR1 SGHTA, CDR2 FQGNSA. CDR3 nucleotide sequence: TGTGCCAGCAGCTTAGACCCAGGGCTCACTGAAGCTTTCTTT. Amino acids: CASSLDPGLTEAFF.

This chain links TRBV18 with TRBJ2-7, with D possibly matching TRBD1 (6 bases). CDR1 and CDR2 from the germline V gene are KGHSH and LQKENI. This CDR3 region has 13 residues. Between the trimmed V and J ends, which lost 3 bases and 2 bases, there was a span of 8 bases. The CDR3 here is CASSPGDTYEQYF. The CDR3 nucleotides read TGTGCCAGCTCACCGGGGGACACCTACGAGCAGTACTTC.

This chain joins TRBV5-6 and TRBJ1-1; D unresolved. Germline V gives CDR1 SGHDT, CDR2 YYEEEE. The CDR3 spans 13 residues. V shed 1 base and J shed 1 base, with 5 bases lying between them. The DNA of the CDR3 is TGTGCCAGCAGCTTGTTAGGGAACACTGAAGCTTTCTTT. It is translated as CASSLLGNTEAFF.

Written as DNA, the CDR3 is TGTGCCAGCAGCGTAGAACAAGGAAGCTACGAGCAGTACTTC. It is translated as CASSVEQGSYEQYF. The V and J genes are TRBV9 and TRBJ2-7; D call uncertain. Germline CDR1 and CDR2: SGDLS and YYNGEE. The length of the CDR3 is 14 residues. V lost 0 bases, J lost 3 bases, and 10 bases lay in between.

The chain joins TRBV6-4 to TRBJ2-2; tentatively, D is TRBD2 (6 bases). Germline CDR1 MRHNA, CDR2 SNTAGT. The CDR3 loop spans 14 amino acids. Trimming left V 9 bases short and J 4 bases short, with 15 bases between. As DNA, the CDR3 is TGTGCCAGTTCCGGGACTTCTCGCACCGGGGAGCTGTTTTTT. This codes for CASSGTSRTGELFF.

The rearrangement joins TRBV9 to TRBJ2-7; the D is unclear. With 0 bases removed from V and 3 bases from J, the gap between germline ends came to 7 bases. Per germline, CDR1 SGDLS and CDR2 YYNGEE. This CDR3 comprises 13 residues. The CDR3 protein is CASSVGTHYEQYF. CDR3 coding DNA: TGTGCCAGCAGCGTAGGGACCCACTACGAGCAGTACTTC.

The chain uses TRBV6-5 and TRBJ1-2; 10 positions agree with TRBD1. The CDR3 consists of 13 residues. Germline V gene sequence: CDR1 MNHEY, CDR2 SVGAGI. With 6 bases clipped from V and 6 bases from J, the junction kept 4 bases outside the gene matches. CDR3: CASSEGTGDGYTF. CDR3 nucleotide sequence: TGTGCCAGCAGCGAGGGGACAGGGGATGGCTACACCTTC.

This clone was observed at least ten times. This sample also contains other DNA sequences that code for the same CDR3. The chain has TRBV19 and TRBJ1-1; unclear D gene. The CDR3 totals 11 residues. Looked up from germline, CDR1 is LNHDA and CDR2 is SQIVND (reference sequence). Trimming left V 6 bases short and J 1 base short, with 3 bases between. For the CDR3, the DNA is TGTGCCAGTAGGACGAACACTGAAGCTTTCTTT. It encodes CASRTNTEAFF. The full variable domain, with the rest looked up from reference TRBV19 and TRBJ1-1, is DGGITQSPKYLFRKEGQNVTLSCEQNLNHDAMYWYRQDPGQGLRLIYYSQIVNDFQKGDIAEGYSVSREKKESFPLTVTSAQKNPTAFYLCASRTNTEAFFGQGTRLTVV.